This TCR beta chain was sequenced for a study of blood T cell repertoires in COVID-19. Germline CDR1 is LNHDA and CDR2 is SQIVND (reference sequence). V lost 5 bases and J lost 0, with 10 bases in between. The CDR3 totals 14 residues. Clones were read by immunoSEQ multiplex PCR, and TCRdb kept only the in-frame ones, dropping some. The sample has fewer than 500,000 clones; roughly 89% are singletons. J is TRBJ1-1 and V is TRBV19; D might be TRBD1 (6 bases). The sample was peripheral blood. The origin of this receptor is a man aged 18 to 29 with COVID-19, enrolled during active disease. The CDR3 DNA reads TGTGCCAGTAGTGTACAGGGTCTGAACACTGAAGCTTTCTTT. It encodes CASSVQGLNTEAFF.